Listed below are T cell receptor beta chains from one sample, sequenced in a study of T-cell reconstitution after alpha-beta-depleted transplantation in children. TCRdb re-derived calls from the PCR reads in MiXCR, one entry per CDR3 protein. The sample lists about 540,000 distinct CDR3 sequences, approximately 20% occurring once. Sample: PBMCs from the stem cell graft donor, taken from the stem cell graft. These receptor sequences come from a human donor who donated a stem cell graft to a child with acute lymphoblastic leukemia. The CDR3 runs from the conserved cysteine through the conserved F or W. A D gene is named only where the DNA matches it firmly. The listing skips clone size in some rows; elsewhere it reads once, few, many or a size class.

D,size,V,J,CDR3,DNA
TRBD1,few,TRBV12-3/TRBV12-4,TRBJ2-3,CASSFQQGSTDTQYF,TGTGCCAGCAGTTTCCAACAGGGGAGCACAGATACGCAGTATTTT
TRBD2,many,TRBV5-1,TRBJ2-7,CASSPGLAETYEQYF,TGTGCCAGCAGCCCGGGACTAGCGGAGACCTACGAGCAGTACTTC
TRBD1,few,TRBV12-3/TRBV12-4,TRBJ1-1,CASSGIRGPNTEAFF,TGTGCCAGCAGTGGAATCAGGGGGCCGAACACTGAAGCTTTCTTT
-,few,TRBV4-1,TRBJ2-3,CASSQDRVQDTQYF,TGCGCCAGCAGCCAAGACAGGGTTCAGGATACGCAGTATTTT
-,few,TRBV7-9,TRBJ2-7,CASSAARLWEQYF,TGTGCCAGCAGCGCCGCTCGCCTGTGGGAGCAGTACTTC
-,few,TRBV20-1,TRBJ1-4,CSANTLGGREKLFF,TGCAGTGCCAACACCCTTGGGGGGAGAGAAAAACTGTTTTTT
TRBD2,-,TRBV19,TRBJ2-5,CASSFSGTSGQETQYF,TGTGCCAGTAGTTTCTCCGGGACTAGCGGCCAAGAGACCCAGTACTTC
-,-,TRBV29-1,TRBJ2-7,CSVDSSSSYEQYF,TGCAGCGTTGATTCTTCCAGCTCCTACGAGCAGTACTTC
TRBD2,few,TRBV9,TRBJ2-7,CASSVRASGSEQYF,TGTGCCAGCAGCGTAAGGGCTAGCGGGAGCGAGCAGTACTTC
-,-,TRBV12-3/TRBV12-4,TRBJ1-2,CASEGGLNYGYTF,TGTGCCAGCGAAGGGGGTCTTAACTATGGCTACACCTTC
TRBD2,few,TRBV3-1,TRBJ2-7,CASSQPFPSGSYEQYF,TGTGCCAGCAGCCAACCTTTTCCTAGCGGCTCCTACGAGCAGTACTTC
-,-,TRBV3-1,TRBJ2-5,CASSQPALAQETQYF,TGTGCCAGCAGCCAACCCGCCCTGGCCCAAGAGACCCAGTACTTC
TRBD1,few,TRBV20-1,TRBJ2-7,CSADPGTGYEQYF,TGCAGTGCGGACCCGGGGACAGGGTACGAGCAGTACTTC
-,few,TRBV12-3/TRBV12-4,TRBJ1-4,CASRIRTDSNEKLFF,TGTGCCAGCAGGATTCGGACAGACTCTAATGAAAAACTGTTTTTT
-,-,TRBV7-2,TRBJ1-1,CASSLGPDRVLNTEAFF,TGTGCCAGCAGCTTAGGCCCGGACAGAGTCTTGAACACTGAAGCTTTCTTT
-,few,TRBV20-1,TRBJ2-4,CSVPDGVGAGRYF,TGCAGTGTTCCGGACGGTGTCGGGGCGGGCCGGTACTTC
TRBD1,-,TRBV10-2,TRBJ1-5,CASRPGQNNQPQHF,TGCGCCAGCAGACCGGGACAGAACAATCAGCCCCAGCATTTT
-,-,TRBV29-1,TRBJ2-7,CSVVGFRGYYEQYF,TGCAGCGTTGTAGGATTCAGGGGATACTACGAGCAGTACTTC
TRBD2,-,TRBV20-1,TRBJ2-7,CSAAGGPYEQYF,TGCAGTGCTGCGGGGGGGCCCTACGAGCAGTACTTC
-,-,TRBV27,TRBJ1-2,CASSLSWDDRGYTF,TGTGCCAGCAGTTTAAGTTGGGACGACCGCGGCTACACCTTC
-,-,TRBV27,TRBJ1-2,CASSFGTPLNYGYTF,TGTGCCAGCAGTTTCGGGACGCCTTTAAACTATGGCTACACCTTC
-,-,TRBV5-1,TRBJ1-1,CASSLAAGKTEAFF,TGCGCCAGCAGCTTGGCGGCGGGGAAAACTGAAGCTTTCTTT
-,few,TRBV7-6,TRBJ1-5,CASSPGVGGNQPQHF,TGTGCCAGCAGCCCAGGGGTTGGCGGCAATCAGCCCCAGCATTTT
-,once,TRBV7-8,TRBJ2-5,CASSSFMETQYF,TGTGCCAGCAGCTCCTTTATGGAGACCCAGTACTTC
TRBD1,-,TRBV3-1,TRBJ2-5,CASSQRLQGRETQYF,TGTGCCAGCAGCCAGAGATTACAGGGGAGAGAGACCCAGTACTTC
-,few,TRBV7-9,TRBJ1-3,CASSLSAVFGNTIYF,TGTGCCAGCAGCTTAAGTGCGGTTTTTGGAAACACCATATATTTT
TRBD2,-,TRBV7-6,TRBJ2-7,CASSPGLAGDGQYF,TGTGCCAGCAGCCCGGGACTAGCGGGAGACGGGCAGTACTTC
TRBD1,-,TRBV29-1,TRBJ2-7,CSAKDRVGGEQYF,TGCAGCGCCAAGGACAGGGTCGGGGGCGAGCAGTACTTC
TRBD2,few,TRBV2,TRBJ2-7,CASSELLAGGLEQYF,TGTGCCAGCAGTGAGTTACTAGCGGGAGGGCTCGAGCAGTACTTC
-,few,TRBV5-5,TRBJ2-2,CASSPVAGTGELFF,TGTGCCAGCAGCCCCGTGGCGGGGACCGGGGAGCTGTTTTTT
-,-,TRBV6-5,TRBJ1-4,CASSSGPRGGNEKLFF,TGTGCCAGCAGTTCGGGCCCACGCGGGGGAAATGAAAAACTGTTTTTT
-,-,TRBV15,TRBJ2-1,CATSSSWRAASF,TGTGCCACCAGCAGCTCGTGGCGGGCGGCTAGCTTC
-,few,TRBV27,TRBJ2-7,CASVGPGLYEQYF,TGTGCCAGCGTCGGCCCGGGACTCTACGAGCAATACTTC
-,few,TRBV7-2,TRBJ2-5,CASSPAGPGAQYF,TGTGCCAGCAGCCCCGCCGGACCCGGGGCCCAGTACTTC
-,-,TRBV5-5,TRBJ1-1,CASSLQGMVTEAFF,TGTGCCAGCAGCTTGCAGGGGATGGTCACTGAAGCTTTCTTT
TRBD2,-,TRBV7-3,TRBJ2-5,CASSSPSAGQETQYF,TGTGCCAGCAGCTCCCCATCAGCGGGACAAGAGACCCAGTACTTC
-,-,TRBV29-1,TRBJ2-2,CSVEDLGSDTGELFF,TGCAGCGTTGAAGATCTAGGGTCTGACACCGGGGAGCTGTTTTTT
TRBD1,-,TRBV25-1,TRBJ2-1,CASSGTGGYEQFF,TGTGCCAGCAGTGGGACAGGGGGCTATGAGCAGTTCTTC
TRBD1,few,TRBV18,TRBJ1-4,CASSPLQGGATNEKLFF,TGTGCCAGCTCACCACTCCAGGGGGGCGCAACTAATGAAAAACTGTTTTTT
TRBD1,few,TRBV5-1,TRBJ2-4,CASSLGQGKNIQYF,TGCGCCAGCAGCCTTGGACAGGGAAAAAACATTCAGTACTTC
-,once,TRBV20-1,TRBJ1-2,CCARGDPSGANYGYTF,TGCTGTGCTAGAGGTGATCCATCGGGAGCTAACTATGGCTACACCTTC
TRBD1,few,TRBV6-5,TRBJ1-1,CASRYDRGRYTEAFF,TGTGCCAGCAGATATGACAGGGGGCGATACACTGAAGCTTTCTTT
-,-,TRBV29-1,TRBJ2-1,CSVAGGRESSGNYNEQFF,TGCAGCGTTGCGGGGGGCAGGGAGTCTAGCGGAAACTACAATGAGCAGTTCTTC
-,-,TRBV6-1,TRBJ2-4,CASSEYIVGSTKNIQYF,TGTGCCAGCAGTGAATATATAGTCGGGTCAACCAAAAACATTCAGTACTTC
-,few,TRBV20-1,TRBJ2-1,CSALTRNEQFF,TGCAGTGCCCTCACTCGCAATGAGCAGTTCTTC
-,-,TRBV25-1,TRBJ2-1,CASSESAHEQFF,TGTGCCAGCAGTGAATCCGCCCATGAGCAGTTCTTC
-,-,TRBV7-9,TRBJ1-1,CASSFPVYTEAFF,TGTGCCAGCAGCTTCCCCGTCTACACTGAAGCTTTCTTT
TRBD1,-,TRBV20-1,TRBJ1-2,CSANRDRVFSGYTF,TGCAGTGCTAACCGGGACAGGGTGTTCTCTGGCTACACCTTC
-,few,TRBV4-1,TRBJ2-2,CASSQVGWAGELFF,TGCGCCAGCAGCCAAGTTGGATGGGCCGGGGAGCTGTTTTTT
TRBD1,-,TRBV4-1,TRBJ1-1,CASSQTGTVSTEAFF,TGCGCCAGCAGCCAAACCGGGACAGTGAGCACTGAAGCTTTCTTT
-,-,TRBV5-1,TRBJ1-4,CASAGQNEKLFF,TGCGCCAGCGCCGGGCAGAATGAAAAACTGTTTTTT
-,-,TRBV7-9,TRBJ2-1,CASRKATGNEQFF,TGTGCCAGCAGGAAGGCCACGGGGAATGAGCAGTTCTTC
-,-,TRBV10-3,TRBJ2-7,CAISDNGGTRTVYEQYF,TGTGCCATCAGTGATAACGGAGGGACACGGACCGTCTACGAGCAGTACTTC